One T cell receptor beta chain is described in this entry. This record belongs to a study of PD-1 blockade in classical Hodgkin lymphoma. Produced via immunoSEQ multiplex PCR; TCRdb's table is partial and in-frame only. In the table there are 64,000 or so clones, about 89% of which are singletons. Time point meaning: cycle 4 day 1 (C4D1), after five to seven weeks of nivolumab. Every single patient, without exception, relapsed after autologous stem cell transplantation, and brentuximab vedotin exposure varied. The V segment lost 2 bases and the J segment 4 bases; nucleotides outside the gene matches: 5. The CDR3 totals 16 residues. CDR1 is SGHRS and CDR2 is YFSETQ in the germline V gene.

The sequencing here drew on peripheral blood mononuclear cells (PBMCs), taken before the fourth cycle of nivolumab. The source is a human donor with classical Hodgkin lymphoma. The V call is TRBV5-1, the J call TRBJ2-3, with 12 nucleotides matching TRBD2. For the CDR3, the DNA is TGCGCCAGCAGCTTCCTAGCGGGGGGGCCCCCAGATACGCAGTATTTT. Its translation: CASSFLAGGPPDTQYF.